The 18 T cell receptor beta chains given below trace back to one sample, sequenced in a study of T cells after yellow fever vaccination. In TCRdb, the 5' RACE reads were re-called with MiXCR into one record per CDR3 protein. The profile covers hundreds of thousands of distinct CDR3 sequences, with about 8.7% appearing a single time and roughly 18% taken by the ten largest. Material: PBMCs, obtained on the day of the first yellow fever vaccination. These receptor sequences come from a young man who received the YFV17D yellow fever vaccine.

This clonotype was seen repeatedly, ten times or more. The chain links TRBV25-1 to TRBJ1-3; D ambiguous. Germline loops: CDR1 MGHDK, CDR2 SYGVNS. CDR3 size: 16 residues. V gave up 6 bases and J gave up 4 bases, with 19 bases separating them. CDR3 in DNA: TGTGCCAGCAGGATGAGCCGGGCCCGGGGAGGAAACACCATATATTTT. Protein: CASRMSRARGGNTIYF.

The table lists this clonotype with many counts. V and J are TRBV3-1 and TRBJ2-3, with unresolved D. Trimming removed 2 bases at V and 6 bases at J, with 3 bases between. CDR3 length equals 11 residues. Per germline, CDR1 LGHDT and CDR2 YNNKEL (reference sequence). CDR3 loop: CASSQMDTQYF. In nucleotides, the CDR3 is TGTGCCAGCAGCCAAATGGATACGCAGTATTTT.

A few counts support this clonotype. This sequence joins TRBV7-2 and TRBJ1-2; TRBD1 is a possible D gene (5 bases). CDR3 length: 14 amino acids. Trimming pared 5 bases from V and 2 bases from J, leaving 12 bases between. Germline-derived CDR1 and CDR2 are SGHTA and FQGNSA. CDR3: CASSRPRENYGYTF. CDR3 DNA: TGTGCCAGCAGCCGCCCCAGGGAAAACTATGGCTACACCTTC.

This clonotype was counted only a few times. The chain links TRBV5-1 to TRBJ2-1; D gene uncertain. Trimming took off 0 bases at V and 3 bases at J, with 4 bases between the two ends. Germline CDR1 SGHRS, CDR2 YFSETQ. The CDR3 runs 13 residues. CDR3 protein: CASSLAYYNEQFF. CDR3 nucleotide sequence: TGCGCCAGCAGCTTGGCCTACTACAATGAGCAGTTCTTC.

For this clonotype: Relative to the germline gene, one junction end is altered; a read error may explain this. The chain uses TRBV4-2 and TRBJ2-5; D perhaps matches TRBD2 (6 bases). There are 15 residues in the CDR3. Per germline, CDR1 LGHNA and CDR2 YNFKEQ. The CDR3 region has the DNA TGTGCTAGCAGCCAAGTGCTTAGCGGACAAGAGACCCAGTACTTC. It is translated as CASSQVLSGQETQYF.

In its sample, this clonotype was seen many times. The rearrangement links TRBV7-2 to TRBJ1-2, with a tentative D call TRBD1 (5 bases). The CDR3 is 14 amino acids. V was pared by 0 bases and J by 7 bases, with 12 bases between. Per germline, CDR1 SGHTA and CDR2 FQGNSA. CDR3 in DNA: TGTGCCAGCAGCTTAGCCGGCGGGGGGAGTGGCTACACCTTC. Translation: CASSLAGGGSGYTF.

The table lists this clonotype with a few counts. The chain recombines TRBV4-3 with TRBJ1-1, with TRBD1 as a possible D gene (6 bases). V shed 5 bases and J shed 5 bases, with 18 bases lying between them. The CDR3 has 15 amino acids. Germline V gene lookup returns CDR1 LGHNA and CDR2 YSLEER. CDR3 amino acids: CASSVMPGAFTEAFF. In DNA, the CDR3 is TGCGCCAGCAGCGTTATGCCAGGGGCGTTTACTGAAGCTTTCTTT.

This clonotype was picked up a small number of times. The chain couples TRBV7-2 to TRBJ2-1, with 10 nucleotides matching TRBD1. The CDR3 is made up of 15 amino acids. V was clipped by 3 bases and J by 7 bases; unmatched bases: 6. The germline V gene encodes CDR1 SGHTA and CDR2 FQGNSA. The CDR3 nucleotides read TGTGCCAGCAGCTTTGACAGGGGGCGAGTTAATGAGCAGTTCTTC. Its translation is CASSFDRGRVNEQFF.

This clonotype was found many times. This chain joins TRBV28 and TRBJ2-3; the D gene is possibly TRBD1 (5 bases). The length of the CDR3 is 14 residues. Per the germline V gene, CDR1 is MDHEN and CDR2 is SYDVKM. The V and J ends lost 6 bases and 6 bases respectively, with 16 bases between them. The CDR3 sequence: CASSMASGFDTQYF. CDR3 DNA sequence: TGTGCCAGCAGCATGGCTTCAGGGTTCGATACGCAGTATTTT.

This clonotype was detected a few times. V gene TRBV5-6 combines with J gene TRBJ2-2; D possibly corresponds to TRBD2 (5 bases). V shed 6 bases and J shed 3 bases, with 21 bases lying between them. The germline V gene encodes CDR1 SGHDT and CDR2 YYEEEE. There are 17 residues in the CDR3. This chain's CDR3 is CASTPPGTSRYTGELFF. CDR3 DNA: TGTGCCAGCACCCCACCGGGAACAAGTCGGTACACCGGGGAGCTGTTTTTT.

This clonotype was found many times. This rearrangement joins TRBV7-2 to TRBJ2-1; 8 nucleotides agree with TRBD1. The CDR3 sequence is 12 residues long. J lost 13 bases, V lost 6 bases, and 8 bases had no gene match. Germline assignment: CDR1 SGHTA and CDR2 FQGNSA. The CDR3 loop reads CASREQGGSQFF. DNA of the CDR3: TGTGCCAGCAGAGAACAGGGGGGATCCCAGTTCTTC.

The CDR3 DNA sequence: TGTGCCAGCAGTTACGGGGGCATAAGGCGGGGCCCTTTGGATACGCAGTATTTT. It specifies CASSYGGIRRGPLDTQYF. The chain joins TRBV6-2 or TRBV6-3 to TRBJ2-3; D tentatively reads TRBD1 or TRBD2 (6 bases each). This CDR3 has 18 amino acids. The germline V gene encodes CDR1 MNHEY and CDR2 SVGEGT. V lost 2 bases, J lost 6 bases, and 24 bases lay in between.

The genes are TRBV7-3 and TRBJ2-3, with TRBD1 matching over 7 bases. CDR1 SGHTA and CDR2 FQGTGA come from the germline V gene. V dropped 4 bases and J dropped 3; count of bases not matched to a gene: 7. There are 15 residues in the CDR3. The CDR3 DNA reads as TGTGCCAGCAGCTCCTCAGGGGGATGGACAGATACGCAGTATTTT. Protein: CASSSSGGWTDTQYF.

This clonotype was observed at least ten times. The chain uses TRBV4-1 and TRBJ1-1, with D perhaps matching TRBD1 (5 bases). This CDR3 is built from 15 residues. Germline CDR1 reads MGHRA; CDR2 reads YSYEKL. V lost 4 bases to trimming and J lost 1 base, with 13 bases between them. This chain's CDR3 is CASSPPGTANTEAFF. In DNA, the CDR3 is TGCGCCAGCAGCCCTCCCGGGACGGCGAACACTGAAGCTTTCTTT.

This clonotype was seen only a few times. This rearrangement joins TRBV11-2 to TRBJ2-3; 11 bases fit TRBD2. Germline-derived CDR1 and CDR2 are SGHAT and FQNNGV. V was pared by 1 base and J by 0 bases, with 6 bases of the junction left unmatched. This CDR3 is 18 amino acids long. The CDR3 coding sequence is TGTGCCAGCAGCTTAGTGGGTAGCGGGGGGGCCAGCACAGATACGCAGTATTTT. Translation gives CASSLVGSGGASTDTQYF.

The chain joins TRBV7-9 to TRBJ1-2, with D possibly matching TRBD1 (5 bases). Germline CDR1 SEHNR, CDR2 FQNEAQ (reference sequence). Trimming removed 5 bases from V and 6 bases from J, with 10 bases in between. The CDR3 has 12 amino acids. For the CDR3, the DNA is TGTGCCAGCAGCCTGGTAGGGGATGGCTACACCTTC. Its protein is CASSLVGDGYTF.

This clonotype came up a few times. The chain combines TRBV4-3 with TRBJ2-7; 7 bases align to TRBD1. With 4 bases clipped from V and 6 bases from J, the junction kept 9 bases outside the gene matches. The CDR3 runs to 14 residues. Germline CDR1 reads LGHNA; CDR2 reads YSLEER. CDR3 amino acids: CASSPIDRAGEQYF. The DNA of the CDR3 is TGCGCCAGCAGCCCTATCGACAGGGCCGGCGAGCAGTACTTC.

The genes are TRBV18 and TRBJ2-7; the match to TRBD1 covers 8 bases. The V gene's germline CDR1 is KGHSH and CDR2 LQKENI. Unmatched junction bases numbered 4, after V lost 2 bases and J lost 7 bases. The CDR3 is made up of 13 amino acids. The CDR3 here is CASSPGQGGEQYF. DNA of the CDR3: TGTGCCAGCTCACCAGGACAGGGCGGAGAGCAGTACTTC.